This TCR beta chain was sequenced during a study of cytomegalovirus exposure and HLA in healthy donors (dated by TCRdb to 2015 to 2018). Some background on the complete study: An earlier analysis of approximately 640 of the donors reported 250 to 300 Gb of sequence data and approximately 110 million unique TCR beta sequences from roughly 180 million T cells. An early release that covered fewer than 800 HLA-typed donors contained 300 to 350 gigabases of sequencing data and roughly 84 million unique TCR sequences. Among the roughly 400 genotyped donors, around 79% belonged to the genetic ancestry cluster associated with self-reported Caucasian donors. The study aimed to test whether cataloging public T cell receptors could reveal signatures of past pathogen exposure. Using immunosequencing, the study profiled T cell repertoires from about 610 subjects and related those repertoires to cytomegalovirus serostatus. Besides the first cohort of around 700 subjects, a separate validation cohort made up of 90 to 150 different subjects was used. To predict cytomegalovirus infection status, the study brought together high-throughput TCR immunosequencing, statistical association of individual TCRs with disease status, and machine learning. A later analysis re-analyzed previously published TCR beta repertoires from 660 or so donors and added high-resolution HLA genotyping to study TCR occurrence patterns. Rather than drawing on any new phenotypic data, the later analysis identified candidate immune exposures from TCR beta sequences and the way those sequences occurred across donors. In an earlier analysis of a few hundred of the donors, high-throughput TCR beta sequencing was used to judge whether each TCR beta V gene segment behaved as functional or pseudogenic. Alongside the repertoire data, information on donor age, sex, ethnicity and CMV serostatus was compiled. In a later genetic analysis, genome-wide SNP genotypes for about three fifths of the 666 donors were used, and that subset was treated as a discovery cohort. Every discovery cohort repertoire had been produced on one sequencing platform. HLA typing covered class I and class II loci at four-digit resolution. Typing coverage varied by locus: roughly 629-640 donors for A, B, C, DRB1 and DQB1; under 550 for DQA1; about 590 for DPA1; 450 to 480 for DPB1. Four or five DR-DQ haplotypes were handled as single units for association and clustering because linkage in the cohort was strong. Among 398 genotyped donors of the cohort, an average of around 240,000 unique TCR beta nucleotide sequences were sequenced per donor, approximately 20% of them non-productive.

Paper-wide results and their limitations: In a later analysis, HLA-associated TCR beta chains were found to be more clonally expanded and to have lower generation probabilities than equally common non-associated chains. In the study, 150 to 200 TCR beta chains were listed as associated with cytomegalovirus. The authors suggested that the approach could potentially be extended to other disease states and immunological phenotypes. The only immune exposure information available for the cohort was CMV serostatus. Three of the identified cytomegalovirus-associated TCR beta chains were confirmed in vitro to be specific for cytomegalovirus antigens. In both the original and validation cohorts, the classifier was reported to diagnose cytomegalovirus status with high specificity and sensitivity. Sequencing depth was assumed to be roughly uniform across donors in the presence/absence analyses, though that assumption may not hold. Because some donors lacked HLA typing at each locus, the association tests relied only on the typed subset. According to a later analysis, TCR association rates differed among HLA loci, with DRB1 alleles showing the most associated TCRs and HLA-C alleles showing the fewest. Several of the top co-occurrence clusters appeared to be linked to parvovirus B19, influenza, CMV and Epstein-Barr virus, according to a later analysis. Correlated functional status among segregating V segments might be attributable to linkage disequilibrium, but an unknown experimental factor could not be ruled out. The 87-base-pair reads could not distinguish some IMGT-functional V segments, including TRBV6-2 and TRBV6-3, so those segments were excluded. In a later genetic analysis, fewer N-insertions in productive TCRs were reported among donors in an Asian-associated ancestry cluster than the roughly 700-donor mean. In a later genetic analysis, a missense DCLRE1C variant was associated with V-gene and J-gene trimming of TCR beta chains, and the association was replicated in an independent cohort. When HLA alleles, especially DR and DQ, strongly co-occurred, attributing TCR associations to individual alleles was difficult. A further reported finding was that TCR beta sequences accurately predicted the HLA-A and HLA-B alleles for most subjects in the first cohort. Most TCR sequences were seen in very few donors, while some public TCRs were found in many individuals. A later analysis found that most CMV-associated TCR beta chains appeared HLA-restricted, with HLA associations seemingly driven largely by CMV exposure. In an earlier analysis of approximately 590 of the donors, most TCR beta V segments appeared in productive rearrangements about 87% or about 30% of the time, broadly matching IMGT annotations. The cohort was sequenced for TCR beta chains only, and without alpha or paired-chain data the features that could be detected were limited. A group of highly shared sequence variants was considered likely to be a technical artifact of the sequencing pipeline. Because counts were too low, roughly 16 rarely observed V segments, including chromosome 9 orphons, were excluded from the earlier analysis of 500 to 700 of the donors. Specific HLA alleles were associated with 18,000 or so TCR beta sequences at a false discovery rate of 0.05 in a later analysis.

In the germline V gene, CDR1 corresponds to SGHAT and CDR2 to FQNNGV. The V and J ends are trimmed by 1 base and 4 bases, leaving 21 bases between them. Counted from cysteine to phenylalanine, this CDR3 has 18 amino acids. Only the CDR3 DNA stays, 54 bases, in frame from base 1. The protocol used for the library was the immunoSEQ multiplex PCR assay. The multiplex PCR relied on a mix of 60 forward primers for TCR Vbeta segments and 13 reverse primers for TCR Jbeta segments. The CDR3 region of rearranged TCR beta genes was amplified from genomic DNA by a multiplex PCR assay. The amplified TCR beta libraries were sequenced on the Illumina HiSeq System as 87-base-pair reads. The study's processing was this. Across the 700 or so repertoires, a later analysis counted 80 million or so unique TCR beta chains, about 10 million of which were shared by at least two donors. Raw reads were error-corrected and collapsed into unique sequences with a nearest-neighbor algorithm that merged closely related sequences to remove PCR and sequencing errors. V, D and J gene segments were assigned by aligning CDR3 sequences to IMGT reference sequences. Each retained sequence needed at least a six-nucleotide match to both a V gene segment and a J gene segment. A rearrangement was called productive if the CDR3 had no stop codons and remained in frame with V and J, and every other rearrangement was called non-productive. Following IMGT convention, CDR3 was defined as the stretch from the second conserved V-encoded cysteine to the conserved J-encoded phenylalanine. The earlier analysis of about 610 of the donors excluded sequences that lacked an unambiguous match to a single V gene segment. In an earlier analysis of a few hundred of the donors, a V segment was called functional when productive rearrangements were above 56.7%, and segregating when the standard deviation between donors exceeded 5%. To diagnose cytomegalovirus status from the catalog of TCR beta chain sequences, a statistical classification framework was built. In a later analysis, TCR nucleotide sequences were compared against IMGT/GENE-DB human TR gene sequences so that V and J genes could be assigned. Using the TCRdist pipeline, a later analysis assigned CDR3 sequences along with most-parsimonious VDJ recombination scenarios. In a later analysis, each TCR beta chain was defined by its CDR3 amino acid sequence together with its V-gene family, and reads without a unique V-gene family were excluded. To address suspected cross-contamination and a sequencing artifact, a later analysis removed several hundred highly shared, low-generation-probability nucleotide sequences. In a later analysis, a clonal expansion index was calculated for each public chain from normalized within-repertoire ranks of inferred template counts. In a later analysis, generation probabilities were computed with a VDJ recombination model fitted to out-of-frame rearrangements, and the resulting probabilities were checked against IGoR. In a later analysis, TCR-TCR, TCR-HLA and TCR-CMV co-occurrence was scored with hypergeometric tests, and a repertoire-size bias correction was applied to TCR pairs. A later analysis estimated false discovery rates by permuting HLA or CMV assignments 20 times. In a later analysis, co-occurring TCRs were grouped using DBSCAN, and TCRdist sequence similarity was added for clustering within HLA-allele-positive subsets. For co-occurrence clustering, repertoires with fewer than 30,000 or more than 120,000 public chains were excluded, along with roughly 5 repertoires with anomalous nucleotide sharing. The table comes from immuneACCESS by way of TCRdb, which keeps in-frame sequences with V and J called. Part of the clones is missing from these tables; in studies checked, under half for an unresolved V gene and the rest for unknown reasons. That table is the source of V, J and clone size, and D and trimming were worked out from the DNA. A total of about 230,000 clones appear in this sample, about 85% of them only once. 0.2% to 0.25% of the sample is held by the ten biggest clonotypes.

Comments on this clone: The specificity of this receptor is unknown. Within one base of it there is no much larger clone, and no base qualities were kept.

The cohort comprised approximately 700 healthy bone marrow donors. At the time of sampling, every cohort member was nominally healthy, though immune exposures that went unrecorded were likely present. The donor was CMV seronegative and was included in the group of over 300 seronegative cohort members. A peripheral blood sample was provided by each donor, and peripheral blood mononuclear cells were used for TCR beta sequencing. Genomic DNA extraction from the blood cell samples was performed with the Qiagen DNeasy Blood Extraction Kit. The TCR comes from a girl aged 2-15 years in good health and CMV-seronegative. Sequenced material: PBMCs. The rearrangement combines TRBV11-2 with TRBJ2-3; the D gene is perhaps TRBD2, from 6 matching bases. The DNA sequence reads TGTGCCAGCAGCTTAGGCCGGGAACTAGCTGGTAATTCAGATACGCAGTATTTT. It codes for CASSLGRELAGNSDTQYF.